Listed below are T cell receptor beta chains from one sample, sequenced in a study of shared clonotypes between healthy human individuals. Sequencing used immunoSEQ multiplex PCR; TCRdb keeps in-frame clones, though not all of them. Seen here are more than 2 million clones, more than 90% observed once, and the top ten hold roughly 0.13%. The sequencing sample was made of naive CD4+ T cells sorted from blood. These receptors originate from a man aged 18-30 years in good health. Both conserved end residues are part of each CDR3. A D gene is named only where the DNA matches it firmly. Expanded clones get a size class; other rows say once, few or many, or leave the size out.

clone_size	v_call	d_call	j_call	cdr3_nt	cdr3_aa
.	TRBV7-8	.	TRBJ1-1	TGTGCCAGCACCACTGGGGGGAACACTGAAGCTTTCTTT	CASTTGGNTEAFF
.	TRBV6-5	TRBD2	TRBJ2-1	TGTGCCAGCAGGCTAGCGGGGGTGGAGAATGAGCAGTTCTTC	CASRLAGVENEQFF
once	TRBV15	TRBD1	TRBJ1-6	TGTGCCACCAGCAGAGATGGCGGACAGGGAAGGTCACCCCTCCACTTT	CATSRDGGQGRSPLHF
.	TRBV4-1	TRBD2	TRBJ2-3	TGCGCCAGCAGCCAAGAGACATTTGGGGGTAGCGGGTGGGGGACAGATACGCAGTATTTT	CASSQETFGGSGWGTDTQYF
.	TRBV2	.	TRBJ1-6	TGTGCCAGCGGGGGCAGGGTAAATTCACCCCTCCACTTT	CASGGRVNSPLHF
.	TRBV11-2	TRBD1	TRBJ2-1	TGTGCCAGCAGCTTGACAGGGAGCTCCTACAATGAGCAGTTCTTC	CASSLTGSSYNEQFF
.	TRBV2	.	TRBJ2-7	TGTGCCAGCAGTGAAAAGATTGCGGGACGCGGCGAGCAGTACTTC	CASSEKIAGRGEQYF
.	TRBV10-3	TRBD2	TRBJ2-1	TGTGCCATCAGTGAGGAGAGCGGGGGAGGGCGCGATGAGCAGTTCTTC	CAISEESGGGRDEQFF
.	TRBV9	.	TRBJ2-1	TGTGCCAGCAGCATACGCGACGAGCAGTTCTTC	CASSIRDEQFF
.	TRBV30	TRBD1	TRBJ1-6	TGTGCCTGGATCCGGACAGGGAGAAATTCACCCCTCCACTTT	CAWIRTGRNSPLHF
.	TRBV12-5	TRBD1	TRBJ1-5	TGTGCTAGTGGTTTGGGTGAGAGTACCGGGACAGAAATAAATAACAATCAGCCCCAGCATTTT	CASGLGESTGTEINNNQPQHF
.	TRBV5-1	.	TRBJ2-7	TGCGCCAGCAGCTTGGTTGGGAGAAACTCCTACGAGCAGTACTTC	CASSLVGRNSYEQYF
.	TRBV29-1	.	TRBJ2-2	TGCAGCGTTGTAAGCGGAGCCCCGAACACCGGGGAGCTGTTTTTT	CSVVSGAPNTGELFF
.	TRBV6-1	TRBD1	TRBJ1-2	TGTGCCAGCAGTATAAACCACAGGGGTAACTATGGCTACACCTTC	CASSINHRGNYGYTF
.	TRBV7-2	TRBD1	TRBJ2-2	TGTGCCAGCGCCCAAGGGACAGGGAGGGTTGGGGAGCTGTTTTTT	CASAQGTGRVGELFF
.	TRBV13	.	TRBJ1-6	TGTGCCACCAGTCAGGGTCCCAATTCACCCCTCCACTTT	CATSQGPNSPLHF
.	TRBV30	.	TRBJ1-5	TGTGCCTGGATGGGTAGCAATCAGCCCCAGCATTTT	CAWMGSNQPQHF
.	TRBV11-2	.	TRBJ2-7	TGTGCCAGCAGCCCCCAGTCGGGGTTTGAGCAGTACTTC	CASSPQSGFEQYF
.	TRBV18	TRBD1	TRBJ2-5	TGTGCCAGCTCAACCAACACAGGGGGAGGAGAGACCCAGTACTTC	CASSTNTGGGETQYF
.	TRBV18	.	TRBJ1-1	TGTGCCAGCTCACCAAGGACAGATTCGGCGACTGAAGCTTTCTTT	CASSPRTDSATEAFF
.	TRBV4-3	.	TRBJ2-3	TGCGCCAGCAGCCAAGAGCGGACTAGCACAGATACGCAGTATTTT	CASSQERTSTDTQYF
.	TRBV30	.	TRBJ1-1	TGTGCCTGGACCTCTGGCGGCACTGAAGCTTTCTTT	CAWTSGGTEAFF
once	TRBV28	.	TRBJ2-7	TGTGCCAGCAGTCCCCCTCGGGGAGGACCCTACGAGCAGTACTTC	CASSPPRGGPYEQYF
.	TRBV5-1	.	TRBJ1-4	TGCGCCAGCAGCTTAGACCCATTAGGGGAAAAACTGTTTTTT	CASSLDPLGEKLFF
.	TRBV7-2	.	TRBJ2-7	TGTGCCAGCAGCTTAGGAGTGCGGCGGGGTCTTCCCCACGAGCAGTACTTC	CASSLGVRRGLPHEQYF
.	TRBV28	.	TRBJ2-3	TGTGCCAGCAGTTACTTGCCGTATGGCCCAGATACGCAGTATTTT	CASSYLPYGPDTQYF
.	TRBV4-1	TRBD2	TRBJ2-1	TGCGCCAGCAGCCAAGGACTAGCGGGAGGGCCCTCCTACAATGAGCAGTTCTTC	CASSQGLAGGPSYNEQFF
.	TRBV7-3	.	TRBJ1-6	TGTGCCAGCAGCCCTATAGGGGGGAATTCACCCCTCCACTTT	CASSPIGGNSPLHF
.	TRBV5-5	TRBD1	TRBJ2-7	TGTGCCAGCAGCGCCCCCGACAGGGGATACGAGCAGTACTTC	CASSAPDRGYEQYF
once	TRBV5-1	.	TRBJ2-1	TGCGCCAGCAGCTTGGCCGTCAGTTTCTTCATCCCCAATGAGCAGTTCTTC	CASSLAVSFFIPNEQFF